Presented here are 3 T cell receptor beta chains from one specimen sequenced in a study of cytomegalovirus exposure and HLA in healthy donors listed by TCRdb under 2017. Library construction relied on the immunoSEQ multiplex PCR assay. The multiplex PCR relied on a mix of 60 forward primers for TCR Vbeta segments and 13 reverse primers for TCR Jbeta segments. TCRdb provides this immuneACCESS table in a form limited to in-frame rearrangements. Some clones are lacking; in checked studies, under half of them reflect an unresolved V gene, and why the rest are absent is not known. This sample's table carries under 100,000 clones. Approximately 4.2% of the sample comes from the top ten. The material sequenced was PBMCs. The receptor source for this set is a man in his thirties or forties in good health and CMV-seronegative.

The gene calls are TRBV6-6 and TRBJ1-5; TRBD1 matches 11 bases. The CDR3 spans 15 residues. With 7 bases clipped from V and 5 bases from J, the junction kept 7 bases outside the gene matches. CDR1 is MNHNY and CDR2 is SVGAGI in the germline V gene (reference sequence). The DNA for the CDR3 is TGTGCCAGCAATACCGGGACAGGGGGAGATCAGCCCCAGCATTTT. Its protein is CASNTGTGGDQPQHF.

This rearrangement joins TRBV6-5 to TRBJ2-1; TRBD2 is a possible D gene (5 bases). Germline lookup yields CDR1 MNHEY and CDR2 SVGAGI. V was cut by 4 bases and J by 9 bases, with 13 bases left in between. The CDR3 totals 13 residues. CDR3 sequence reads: CASSSPGVGEQFF. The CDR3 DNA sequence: TGTGCCAGCAGTTCCCCCGGGGTTGGTGAGCAGTTCTTC.

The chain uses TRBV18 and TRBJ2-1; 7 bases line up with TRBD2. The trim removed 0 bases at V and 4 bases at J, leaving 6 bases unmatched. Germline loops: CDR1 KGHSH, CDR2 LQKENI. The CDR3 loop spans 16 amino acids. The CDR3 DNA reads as TGTGCCAGCTCACCACCTGGGGAGGGCGGTTACAATGAGCAGTTCTTC. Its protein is CASSPPGEGGYNEQFF.